What follows are 25 T cell receptor delta chains derived from one specimen sequenced in a study of gamma-delta T cells after stem cell transplantation. TCRdb called clones from the RT-PCR reads again using CATT. The sample includes about 6,500 delta-chain clones, 20% to 30% of them seen just once. Source material: gamma-delta T cells. These receptors came from a human donor. It is not recorded whose cells these are; they may come from a transplant donor.

This clone is medium-sized. The CDR3 coding sequence is TGTGCCTGTGACCCCCTGGGATTCCACACCGATAAACTCATCTTT. This gives the protein CACDPLGFHTDKLIF. The chain combines TRDV2 with TRDJ1, with D possibly being TRDD3 (5 bases). This CDR3 region has 15 residues. CDR1 is GEAIGNYY and CDR2 is EKD in the germline V gene. Trimming cost V 3 bases and J 0 bases, with 13 bases left between them.

This clone occurred once. A much bigger clone sits one base away, suggesting this may be a read error. The CDR3 region is CALGEAPAFLRAGDTADKLIF. The CDR3 region has the DNA TGTGCTCTTGGGGAAGCCCCCGCCTTCCTACGGGCGGGGGATACTGCCGATAAACTCATCTTT. The V and J genes are TRDV1 and TRDJ1; D might be TRDD2 or TRDD3, each matching 9 bases. The germline V and J ends were trimmed by 2 bases and 3 bases, with 31 bases remaining between them. CDR3 length: 21 amino acids. Germline-derived CDR1 and CDR2 are TSWWSYY and QGS.

By proportion, this clone is medium-sized. Other DNA sequences from this sample encode an identical CDR3 as well. V gene TRDV2 combines with J gene TRDJ1; TRDD3 matches at 12 bases. The V segment lost 0 bases and the J segment 0 bases; nucleotides outside the gene matches: 19. The CDR3 totals 22 residues. Germline lookup yields CDR1 GEAIGNYY and CDR2 EKD. CDR3 protein: CACDTVGGANWGIPAYTDKLIF. The CDR3 DNA is TGTGCCTGTGACACCGTCGGCGGCGCAAACTGGGGGATACCTGCTTACACCGATAAACTCATCTTT.

This clone is labeled medium-sized (0.01 to 0.1%). The same CDR3 arises from other DNA sequences in this sample as well. V gene TRDV2 combines with J gene TRDJ1, with D perhaps matching TRDD3 (6 bases). CDR3 length: 16 amino acids. Germline CDR1 and CDR2: GEAIGNYY and EKD. V was pared by 7 bases and J by 0 bases, with 20 bases between. The CDR3 here is CACELLGSSYTDKLIF. In DNA, the CDR3 is TGTGCCTGCGAACTACTGGGCTCCTCGTACACCGATAAACTCATCTTT.

By sample fraction, this clone is medium-sized. The rearrangement joins TRDV2 to TRDJ3; maybe TRDD3 (5 bases). V lost 0 bases and J lost 0, with 14 bases in between. This CDR3 has 19 residues. CDR1 and CDR2 (germline): GEAIGNYY, EKD. The CDR3 region has the DNA TGTGCCTGTGACACCGTAAGGGGGGCCAGCTCCTGGGACACCCGACAGATGTTTTTC. Translating it yields CACDTVRGASSWDTRQMFF.

V usage is TRDV2 and J usage is TRDJ1; 9 positions agree with TRDD3. Germline loops: CDR1 GEAIGNYY, CDR2 EKD. The CDR3 runs 18 residues. Trimming took 0 bases from V and 4 from J; bases not matched to a gene: 14. The CDR3, as DNA: TGTGCCTGTGACACCATCGAAGGGAACTGGGGGAACAACGATAAACTCATCTTT. Translation: CACDTIEGNWGNNDKLIF.

About this clone: This sequence is one base from a far larger clone and is likely a read error. As DNA, the CDR3 is TGTGCTCTTGGGGAACCATCCTCTGGGGGATACGGAAGACTAACCGCGTCCCCCGATAAACTCATCTTT. It specifies CALGEPSSGGYGRLTASPDKLIF. The chain uses TRDV1 and TRDJ1; TRDD3 matches 12 bases. The CDR3 length is 23 residues. Looked up from germline, CDR1 is TSWWSYY and CDR2 is QGS. V was clipped by 1 base and J by 3 bases; unmatched bases: 24.

V usage is TRDV2 and J usage is TRDJ1; 10 bases are shared with TRDD3. CDR1 and CDR2 (germline): GEAIGNYY, EKD. Trimming at V came to 0 bases and at J to 10 bases, leaving 16 bases not matched to a gene. The CDR3 extends over 17 amino acids. Written as DNA, the CDR3 is TGTGCCTGTGACACCCTCGGAGGTGGGGGATACCGGGGCGGACTCATCTTT. This gives the protein CACDTLGGGGYRGGLIF.

As for this clone: One junction end does not reproduce the germline sequence, and a read error may be involved. The chain recombines TRDV2 with TRDJ3, with 9 positions matching TRDD3. Germline loops: CDR1 GEAIGNYY, CDR2 EKD. The CDR3 consists of 21 residues. The CDR3, as DNA: TGTGCCTGTGACGCCGCGAGAGGGGATACGGTAAGCTCCTGGGACACCCGACCGATGTTTTTC. Protein sequence: CACDAARGDTVSSWDTRPMFF.

The chain employs TRDV1 and TRDJ1, with 9 bases that match TRDD3. J was trimmed by 0 bases and V by 2 bases; bases with no gene match: 25. The CDR3 is made up of 23 amino acids. From germline, CDR1 is TSWWSYY and CDR2 QGS. The CDR3 here is CALGEGSTLQVGGYIRYTDKLIF. Here the CDR3 DNA reads TGTGCTCTTGGGGAAGGTAGTACCCTACAAGTCGGGGGATACATCAGGTACACCGATAAACTCATCTTT.

The chain has TRDV1 and TRDJ1, with D perhaps matching TRDD2 or TRDD3 (5 bases each). V lost 2 bases, J lost 1 base, and 32 bases lay in between. The CDR3 has 22 amino acids. From germline, CDR1 is TSWWSYY and CDR2 QGS. This CDR3 reads CALGEAPSGYLLSVAFTDKLIF. The CDR3 bases are TGTGCTCTTGGGGAAGCCCCTTCTGGGTATCTACTCTCGGTTGCATTCACCGATAAACTCATCTTT.

By frequency in the sample, this clone is medium-sized (0.01 to 0.1%). The rearrangement joins TRDV2 to TRDJ1; TRDD3 aligns across 13 bases. Germline V gives CDR1 GEAIGNYY, CDR2 EKD. J gave up 9 bases and V 3 bases, and 15 bases lay outside the gene matches. The CDR3 loop spans 17 amino acids. The CDR3 loop is CACDPLLLLGDTMELIF. CDR3 nucleotide sequence: TGTGCCTGTGACCCCTTGCTTTTACTGGGGGATACGATGGAACTCATCTTT.

This clone has just a few counts. One end of the junction varies from germline; a read error may be responsible. The chain combines TRDV2 with TRDJ3; 7 bases map to TRDD3. Germline V gene data show CDR1 as GEAIGNYY and CDR2 as EKD. The CDR3 is 20 residues long. The CDR3 nucleotides read TGTGCCTGTGACACGGGGGAACTGGGGCGGAGCTCCTTGGACACCCGACAGATGTTTTTC. Amino acid sequence: CACDTGELGRSSLDTRQMFF.

This clone is categorized as medium-sized (0.01 to 0.1%). This rearrangement joins TRDV2 to TRDJ1; 10 bases are a match to TRDD3. J lost 2 bases, V lost 3 bases, and 5 bases had no gene match. This CDR3 is built from 15 residues. CDR1 and CDR2 from the germline V gene are GEAIGNYY and EKD. In DNA form, the CDR3 reads TGTGCCTGTGACTCCCTGGGGGATAGTACCGATAAACTCATCTTT. Amino acids: CACDSLGDSTDKLIF.

The chain is built from TRDV2 and TRDJ2; 11 nucleotides line up with TRDD3. J lost 3 bases, V lost 0 bases, and 5 bases had no gene match. The CDR3 spans 17 residues. Germline V lookup: CDR1 GEAIGNYY, CDR2 EKD. CDR3 coding DNA: TGTGCCTGTGACACCGTTGGGGGATACGTTATGACAGCACAACTCTTCTTT. Protein: CACDTVGGYVMTAQLFF.

By proportion, this clone is medium-sized (0.01 to 0.1%). The V gene is TRDV2, the J gene TRDJ1, with D perhaps TRDD3 (6 bases). From germline, CDR1 is GEAIGNYY and CDR2 EKD. V lost 0 bases to trimming and J lost 4 bases, with 20 bases between them. This CDR3 has 17 residues. The CDR3 reads CACDTVAGDLNHDKLIF. CDR3 sequence (DNA): TGTGCCTGTGACACCGTGGCTGGGGACTTAAATCACGATAAACTCATCTTT.

On this clone: A read error may explain this, as a much larger clone is one base away. Within the sample, other DNA sequences also encode this same CDR3. The chain recombines TRDV2 with TRDJ3; 8 positions match TRDD3. The V gene's germline CDR1 is GEAIGNYY and CDR2 EKD. CDR3 length: 23 amino acids. The CDR3 DNA reads as TGTGCCTGTGACACTCCAACACGTGGGGGATCCACCTCTAGCTCCTGGGATACCCGACAGATGTTTTTC. It specifies CACDTPTRGGSTSSSWDTRQMFF.

For the CDR3, the DNA is TGTGCTCTTGGGGAACGTTCAAGGATACTCTACACCGATAAACTCATCTTT. It encodes CALGERSRILYTDKLIF. This rearrangement joins TRDV1 to TRDJ1, with D maybe TRDD3 (6 bases). Germline CDR1 reads TSWWSYY; CDR2 reads QGS. The V end was cut by 1 base, the J end by 0 bases, with 15 bases between. The CDR3 contains 17 residues.

This clone is medium-sized in the sample. The genes are TRDV2 and TRDJ1, with TRDD3 matching over 7 bases. Germline assignment: CDR1 GEAIGNYY and CDR2 EKD. J lost 3 bases, V lost 1 base, and 10 bases had no gene match. The CDR3 has 16 residues. The CDR3 nucleotides read TGTGCCTGTGACACTCTCGGGGGATTGGGCTCCGATAAACTCATCTTT. This translates into CACDTLGGLGSDKLIF.

This clone is medium-sized by share. The CDR3 sequence: CACDTLGLGDTEATDKLIF. CDR3 DNA sequence: TGTGCCTGTGACACATTAGGGCTGGGGGATACCGAGGCCACCGATAAACTCATCTTT. The chain couples TRDV2 to TRDJ1; 11 bases align to TRDD3. The germline V gene encodes CDR1 GEAIGNYY and CDR2 EKD. With V trimmed by 1 base and J by 1 base, 13 bases remained unmatched. The CDR3 runs to 19 residues.

This clone was seen a few times. The chain couples TRDV2 to TRDJ1, with D unclear. Germline loops: CDR1 GEAIGNYY, CDR2 EKD. Trimming left V 0 bases short and J 3 bases short, with 22 bases between. CDR3 size: 18 residues. The CDR3 DNA sequence: TGTGCCTGTGACACCTTGGCCCAATTGGAATTAGGGGCCGATAAACTCATCTTT. This translates into CACDTLAQLELGADKLIF.

There are a few counts of this clone. The chain is built from TRDV3 and TRDJ1, with TRDD3 identical over 10 bases. Germline loops: CDR1 TVYSNPD, CDR2 GDNSRS (reference sequence). CDR3 size: 17 residues. The junction had 13 bases not matched to a gene; V was cut back by 2 bases and J by 1 base. CDR3 in amino acids: CAFEGRFTGGSTDKLIF. The CDR3, as DNA: TGTGCCTTTGAAGGGCGTTTCACTGGGGGATCCACCGATAAACTCATCTTT.

The table lists this clone with a few counts. The J gene is TRDJ1, the V gene TRDV3; D remains unclear. The V end lost 1 base, the J end lost 0 bases, and 18 bases lay between the germline ends. Germline V CDR1 and CDR2: TVYSNPD, GDNSRS (reference sequence). This CDR3 region has 16 residues. The CDR3 coding sequence is TGTGCCTTTAAGGTTCCCCCTGAATTGTACACCGATAAACTCATCTTT. This encodes CAFKVPPELYTDKLIF.

The chain is built from TRDV2 and TRDJ1, with 8 bases identical to TRDD2. The CDR3 totals 20 residues. Germline V CDR1 and CDR2: GEAIGNYY, EKD. V lost 3 bases, J lost 7 bases, and 27 bases stayed unmatched. CDR3 residues: CACDPLPTTGPASRGSKLIF. The CDR3 nucleotides read TGTGCCTGTGACCCACTTCCTACAACGGGGCCAGCCAGTCGAGGGAGTAAACTCATCTTT.

This chain connects TRDV2 to TRDJ3; D call uncertain. Between the trimmed V and J ends, which lost 4 bases and 0 bases, there was a span of 15 bases. Germline V gene data show CDR1 as GEAIGNYY and CDR2 as EKD. This CDR3 region has 18 residues. The CDR3 DNA sequence: TGTGCCTGTGATCAAGTTACGTACGGCTCCTGGGACACCCGACAGATGTTTTTC. This sequence encodes CACDQVTYGSWDTRQMFF.